These 9 T cell receptor beta chains originate from one sample sequenced in a study of T cell responses to AZD1222 COVID-19 vaccine. Produced via immunoSEQ multiplex PCR; TCRdb's table is partial and in-frame only. The sample includes 120,000 or so clones, roughly 87% of them seen just once. Material: peripheral blood, obtained on day 0 of AZD1222 vaccination. All receptors derive from an adult in good health.

This rearrangement joins TRBV11-2 to TRBJ2-1, with 11 bases lining up with TRBD1. Unmatched junction bases numbered 7, after V lost 6 bases and J lost 6 bases. The CDR3 contains 15 residues. From germline, CDR1 is SGHAT and CDR2 FQNNGV. CDR3 residues: CASRRGGTGGNEQFF. CDR3 nucleotide sequence: TGTGCCAGCAGACGAGGTGGGACAGGGGGCAATGAGCAGTTCTTC.

The chain combines TRBV7-2 with TRBJ2-3; 10 nucleotides match TRBD2. The germline V gene encodes CDR1 SGHTA and CDR2 FQGNSA. Trimming at V came to 5 bases and at J to 1 base, leaving 6 bases not matched to a gene. The CDR3 consists of 16 residues. The CDR3 loop is CASSGLAGGRTDTQYF. CDR3 DNA: TGTGCCAGCAGCGGATTAGCGGGGGGTCGCACAGATACGCAGTATTTT.

The V and J genes are TRBV25-1 and TRBJ1-1, with a weak D call TRBD1 (5 bases). This CDR3 region has 16 residues. CDR1 and CDR2 (germline): MGHDK, SYGVNS. The V gene lost 2 bases and the J gene lost 2 bases, with 15 bases spanning the gap. The CDR3 here is CASSEQGMGVNTEAFF. Here the CDR3 DNA reads TGTGCCAGCAGTGAACAGGGAATGGGTGTTAACACTGAAGCTTTCTTT.

The chain employs TRBV5-1 and TRBJ2-1; TRBD2 matches 8 bases. Trimming cost V 4 bases and J 1 base; bases outside gene matches: 13. Germline CDR1 is SGHRS and CDR2 is YFSETQ. The CDR3 totals 18 residues. The CDR3 spells CASSPDSRSGASYNEQFF. Written as DNA, the CDR3 is TGCGCCAGCAGCCCCGACAGCCGTAGCGGGGCTTCCTACAATGAGCAGTTCTTC.

This chain joins TRBV11-2 and TRBJ2-2; D gene uncertain. The CDR3 loop spans 14 amino acids. The V and J ends lost 4 bases and 7 bases respectively, with 13 bases between them. The germline V gene encodes CDR1 SGHAT and CDR2 FQNNGV. CDR3 sequence: CASSSGRFNGELFF. The CDR3, as DNA: TGTGCCAGCAGCTCGGGCCGGTTCAACGGGGAGCTGTTTTTT.

V is TRBV3-1 (or the pseudogene TRBV3-2) and J is TRBJ2-7, with TRBD1 as a possible D gene (6 bases). The germline V gene has CDR1 LGHDT and CDR2 YNNKEL (reference sequence). V gave up 4 bases and J gave up 0 bases, with 13 bases separating them. This CDR3 contains 15 residues. This CDR3 reads CASSLRQAFSYEQYF. In DNA, the CDR3 is TGTGCCAGCAGCCTGAGACAGGCTTTCTCCTACGAGCAGTACTTC.

The chain is built from TRBV14 and TRBJ2-7, with 7 bases matching TRBD1. The germline CDR1 and CDR2 sequences are SGHDN and FVKESK. CDR3 length: 13 amino acids. V shed 5 bases and J 3 bases; nucleotides not matched to a gene: 4. The CDR3 DNA sequence: TGTGCCAGCAGCACTAGACAGGGCTACGAGCAGTACTTC. Protein sequence: CASSTRQGYEQYF. The complete variable domain, with remaining parts taken from reference TRBV14 and TRBJ2-7, reads EAGVTQFPSHSVIEKGQTVTLRCDPISGHDNLYWYRRVMGKEIKFLLHFVKESKQDESGMPNNRFLAERTGGTYSTLKVQPAELEDSGVYFCASSTRQGYEQYFGPGTRLTVT.

V and J are TRBV4-3 and TRBJ2-1, with D possibly matching TRBD2 (6 bases). The CDR3 extends over 14 amino acids. Germline V gives CDR1 LGHNA, CDR2 YSLEER. V dropped 4 bases and J dropped 4 bases, with 11 bases sitting between them. In DNA form, the CDR3 reads TGCGCCAGCAGCCGCCTTGGGGGGTACAATGAGCAGTTCTTC. Its protein product is CASSRLGGYNEQFF.

The chain carries TRBV4-1 and TRBJ2-1; D is undetermined. V lost 6 bases, J lost 5 bases, and 20 bases lay in between. Looked up from germline, CDR1 is MGHRA and CDR2 is YSYEKL. CDR3 size: 16 residues. The CDR3 region is CASRIKTTGRNNEQFF. Here the CDR3 DNA reads TGCGCCAGCAGGATTAAAACTACCGGGCGAAACAATGAGCAGTTCTTC.